This TCR beta chain was captured in a study of spatial heterogeneity in lung cancer. Study-wide background: Sequencing of follow-up PBMC samples took place when they were available, at a median of about 22 months after resection.

This CDR3 spans 12 amino acids. V lost 5 bases and J lost 4, with 9 bases in between. Germline V gives CDR1 SEHNR, CDR2 FQNEAQ (reference sequence). Sample share makes this clonotype medium-sized. Its antigen is undetermined. Via MiXCR, TCRdb re-called the 5' RACE reads, giving one row per CDR3 protein. The sample records roughly 9,200 distinct CDR3 sequences, 20% to 25% being singletons. This sample's time point: blood at routine non-recurrence follow-up after resection. Findings and limits, study-wide: Resection blood, more than follow-up blood, showed ubiquitous expanded tumor TCRs.

This chain connects TRBV7-9 to TRBJ2-7; weak D call: TRBD1 (5 bases). This clonotype was obtained from a female donor with early-stage non-small cell lung cancer. This specimen consisted of PBMCs, obtained at follow-up. CDR3: CASSPDRYEQYF. The CDR3 DNA is TGTGCCAGCAGCCCCGACAGATACGAGCAGTACTTC. Full variable domain (rest looked up from reference TRBV7-9 and TRBJ2-7): DTGVSQNPRHKITKRGQNVTFRCDPISEHNRLYWYRQTLGQGPEFLTYFQNEAQLEKSRLLSDRFSAERPKGSFSTLEIQRTEQGDSAMYLCASSPDRYEQYFGPGTRLTVT.